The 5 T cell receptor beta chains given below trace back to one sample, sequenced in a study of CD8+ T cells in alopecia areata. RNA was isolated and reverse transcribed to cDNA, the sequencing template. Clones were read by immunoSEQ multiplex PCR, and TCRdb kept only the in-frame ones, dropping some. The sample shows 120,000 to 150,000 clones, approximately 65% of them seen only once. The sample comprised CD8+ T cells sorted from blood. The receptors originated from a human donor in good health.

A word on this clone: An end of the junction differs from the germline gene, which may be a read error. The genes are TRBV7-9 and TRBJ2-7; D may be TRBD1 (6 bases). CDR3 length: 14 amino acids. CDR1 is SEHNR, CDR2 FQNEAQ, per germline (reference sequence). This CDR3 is CASSPPDPPGTNPF. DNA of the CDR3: TGTGCCAGCAGCCCTCCAGATCCACCGGGGACAAACCCTTTC.

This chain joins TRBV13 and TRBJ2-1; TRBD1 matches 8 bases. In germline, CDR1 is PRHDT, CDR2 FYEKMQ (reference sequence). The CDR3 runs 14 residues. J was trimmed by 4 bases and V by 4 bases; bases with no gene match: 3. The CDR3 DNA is TGTGCCAGCAGCTATGGACAGGGATACAATGAGCAGTTCTTC. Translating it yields CASSYGQGYNEQFF.

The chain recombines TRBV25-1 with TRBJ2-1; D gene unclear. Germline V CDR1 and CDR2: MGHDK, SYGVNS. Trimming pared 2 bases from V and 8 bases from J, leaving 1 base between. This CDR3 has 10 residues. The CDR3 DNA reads TGTGCCAGCAGTGAAGATGAGCAGTTCTTC. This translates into CASSEDEQFF. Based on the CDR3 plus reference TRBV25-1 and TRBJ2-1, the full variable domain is EADIYQTPRYLVIGTGKKITLECSQTMGHDKMYWYQQDPGMELHLIHYSYGVNSTEKGDLSSESTVSRIRTEHFPLTLESARPSHTSQYLCASSEDEQFFGPGTRLTVL.

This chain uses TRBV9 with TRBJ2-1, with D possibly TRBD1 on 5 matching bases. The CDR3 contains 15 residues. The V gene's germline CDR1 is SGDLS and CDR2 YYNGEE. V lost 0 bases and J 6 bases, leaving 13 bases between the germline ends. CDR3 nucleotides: TGTGCCAGCAGCGTAGGTCTAGGGGTAGGCAATGAGCAGTTCTTC. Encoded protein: CASSVGLGVGNEQFF.

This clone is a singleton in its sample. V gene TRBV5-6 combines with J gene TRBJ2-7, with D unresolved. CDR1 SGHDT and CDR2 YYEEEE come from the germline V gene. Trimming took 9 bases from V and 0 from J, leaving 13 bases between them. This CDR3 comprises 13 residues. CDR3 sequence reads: CATTLRPSYEQYF. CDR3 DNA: TGTGCCACTACCCTTAGACCCTCCTACGAGCAGTACTTC.